These 4 T cell receptor beta chains were sequenced from one sample in a study of T cells in Graves' hyperthyroidism and ophthalmopathy. The TCR beta CDR3 regions underwent amplification using RNA transcripts as the source. First-round RT-PCR targeting the TCR CDR3 was performed with the HTBI primer set. TCRdb re-called the multiplex PCR reads with MiXCR, one entry per CDR3 protein. This repertoire shows 500,000 to 650,000 distinct CDR3 sequences, approximately 17% found once; its top ten account for approximately 15%. Sequencing used blood. The receptors derive from a young woman with Graves' ophthalmopathy.

This clonotype has more than one count but fewer than ten. J is TRBJ2-1 and V is TRBV9; D tentatively fits TRBD1 or TRBD2 (5 bases each). V was clipped by 4 bases and J by 1 base, with 15 bases between them. CDR3 length: 16 residues. The germline gives CDR1 SGDLS, CDR2 YYNGEE. The CDR3 region has the DNA TGTGCCAGCAGCCCTGGGACGGCCTCTTCCTACAATGAGCAGTTCTTC. It is translated as CASSPGTASSYNEQFF.

This clonotype was picked up many times. The chain is built from TRBV9 and TRBJ2-1, with 8 positions matching TRBD2. The length of the CDR3 is 15 residues. The V gene end was trimmed by 0 bases and the J gene end by 4 bases; junction bases not matched to a gene: 3. Per the germline V gene, CDR1 is SGDLS and CDR2 is YYNGEE. CDR3 loop: CASSVGSGIYNEQFF. CDR3 sequence (DNA): TGTGCCAGCAGCGTAGGTAGCGGGATTTACAATGAGCAGTTCTTC.

This clonotype appeared many times. The chain couples TRBV7-9 to TRBJ2-7; 9 bases are a match to TRBD2. Germline-derived CDR1 and CDR2 are SEHNR and FQNEAQ (reference sequence). V gave up 1 base and J gave up 2 bases; unmatched junction bases: 3. The CDR3 has 15 amino acids. The CDR3 coding sequence is TGTGCCAGCAGCTTAGTTCCTAGCGGGACCTACGAGCAGTACTTC. Amino acid sequence: CASSLVPSGTYEQYF.

This clonotype was found many times. V is TRBV11-2 and J is TRBJ1-2, with unresolved D. CDR3 length: 16 residues. The V end was cut by 1 base, the J end by 0 bases, with 12 bases between. Germline V lookup: CDR1 SGHAT, CDR2 FQNNGV. The CDR3 protein is CASSLGGVRTNYGYTF. The CDR3, as DNA: TGTGCCAGCAGCTTAGGTGGGGTGAGGACTAACTATGGCTACACCTTC.